This TCR beta chain was found in a study of vaccination and CD4 T cells after COVID-19. As to this clonotype: Antigen specificity is unknown.

Researchers used the Oncomine TCR Beta short-read assay to sequence DNA from cultured CD4+ T cells. Via MiXCR, TCRdb re-called the PCR reads, giving one row per CDR3 protein. This table has 15,000 to 20,000 distinct CDR3 sequences, about 40% appearing once. The treatment is: approximately nine-day PBMC culture with coronavirus spike peptide pools or control peptides (ViraFEST assay). J was trimmed by 1 base and V by 6 bases; bases with no gene match: 5. The CDR3 has 15 amino acids. The germline CDR1 and CDR2 sequences are LNHDA and SQIVND (reference sequence). This TCR derives from a human donor who had recovered from COVID-19. This chain connects TRBV19 to TRBJ2-3; 9 nucleotides agree with TRBD2. Sample: CD4+ T cells from blood, cultured in vitro, taken before SARS-CoV-2 vaccination. CDR3 nucleotides: TGTGCCAGTAGCCTAGCGGGGCAGGGCACAGATACGCAGTATTTT. Translation: CASSLAGQGTDTQYF.